Listed below are T cell receptor beta chains from one sample, sequenced in a study of glioma-infiltrating T cells. TCRdb ran MiXCR on the multiplex PCR reads and lists one entry per CDR3 protein. The sample carries more than 9,000 distinct CDR3 sequences, approximately 57% recorded once. Specimen: glioma tissue, nonneoplastic brain tissue, or PBMCs (not recorded which). These receptors were taken from a human donor with low-grade glioma or glioblastoma, undergoing nonglioma brain surgery, or in good health (not recorded which). Both conserved end residues are part of each CDR3. A clone size is listed for some rows: how often the clone was seen (once, few, many), or a class if it is expanded.

clone size: few
J gene: TRBJ2-1
V gene: TRBV6-2/TRBV6-3
CDR3 protein: CASSEVVGSYNEQFF

clone size: large
J gene: TRBJ1-1
V gene: TRBV28
CDR3 protein: CASSFGGGTEAFF

clone size: NA
J gene: TRBJ2-1
V gene: TRBV15
CDR3 protein: CATSRERTSGPINEQFF

clone size: medium-sized
J gene: TRBJ1-2
V gene: TRBV4-1
CDR3 protein: CASSDGGGNYGYTF

clone size: NA
J gene: TRBJ1-5
V gene: TRBV19
CDR3 protein: CASSNQPQHF

clone size: NA
J gene: TRBJ2-7
V gene: TRBV18
CDR3 protein: CASSRRVPYEKYF

clone size: many
J gene: TRBJ2-1
V gene: TRBV29-1
CDR3 protein: CSVEDSYNEQFF

clone size: medium-sized
J gene: TRBJ1-1
V gene: TRBV28
CDR3 protein: CASSLPGGYTEAFF

clone size: many
J gene: TRBJ2-1
V gene: TRBV19
CDR3 protein: CASTQRGAPYNEQFF

clone size: NA
J gene: TRBJ2-7
V gene: TRBV7-9
CDR3 protein: CASSLTDAYVQYF

clone size: medium-sized
J gene: TRBJ2-5
V gene: TRBV6-1
CDR3 protein: CASRSGQETQYF

clone size: NA
J gene: TRBJ2-7
V gene: TRBV20-1
CDR3 protein: CSARALAGGLSYEQYF

clone size: NA
J gene: TRBJ1-5
V gene: TRBV7-8
CDR3 protein: CAGSQGQGQNQPQDF

clone size: NA
J gene: TRBJ2-1
V gene: TRBV20-1
CDR3 protein: CSAESVRGRAVGGNEQFF

clone size: many
J gene: TRBJ2-2
V gene: TRBV3-1
CDR3 protein: CAISLLNTGELFF

clone size: few
J gene: TRBJ2-1
V gene: TRBV30
CDR3 protein: CAWKTSGSYNEQFF

clone size: medium-sized
J gene: TRBJ2-7
V gene: TRBV11-2
CDR3 protein: CASSLDRRREQYF

clone size: NA
J gene: TRBJ1-1
V gene: TRBV6-2/TRBV6-3
CDR3 protein: CASSYSTHPSTGALNTEAFF

clone size: NA
J gene: TRBJ1-1
V gene: TRBV28
CDR3 protein: CASSSVLGGGNTEAFF

clone size: NA
J gene: TRBJ2-1
V gene: TRBV10-3
CDR3 protein: CAISDENLAGVRNEKFF

clone size: once
J gene: TRBJ1-1
V gene: TRBV28
CDR3 protein: CDGSRNTEAFF

clone size: few
J gene: TRBJ1-1
V gene: TRBV12-3/TRBV12-4
CDR3 protein: CASSVAGGYTEAFF

clone size: NA
J gene: TRBJ1-5
V gene: TRBV3-1
CDR3 protein: CASSIGVNNQPQHF

clone size: NA
J gene: TRBJ2-7
V gene: TRBV27
CDR3 protein: CARTTFGPYEQYF

clone size: NA
J gene: TRBJ2-7
V gene: TRBV10-3
CDR3 protein: CAIIATSGIWNEQYF

clone size: NA
J gene: TRBJ1-6
V gene: TRBV7-2
CDR3 protein: CASSRVDRWDSPLHF

clone size: many
J gene: TRBJ1-2
V gene: TRBV29-1
CDR3 protein: CSAVTGMRNYGYTF

clone size: many
J gene: TRBJ1-1
V gene: TRBV9
CDR3 protein: CASSEMDSPRTEAFF

clone size: NA
J gene: TRBJ1-5
V gene: TRBV2
CDR3 protein: CASRIGHQHF

clone size: NA
J gene: TRBJ2-2
V gene: TRBV28
CDR3 protein: CASSLWVLAANIWELFF

clone size: NA
J gene: TRBJ2-1
V gene: TRBV6-6
CDR3 protein: CARSYLGQGTYNEKFF

clone size: NA
J gene: TRBJ2-7
V gene: TRBV20-1
CDR3 protein: CSARSGTALSYEQYF

clone size: NA
J gene: TRBJ2-6
V gene: TRBV28
CDR3 protein: CASSLPPPTVANVLTF

clone size: NA
J gene: TRBJ1-1
V gene: TRBV12-3/TRBV12-4
CDR3 protein: CASSVGQANTEAFF

clone size: NA
J gene: TRBJ2-3
V gene: TRBV20-1
CDR3 protein: CSSQAVYRVGTYTQYF

clone size: many
J gene: TRBJ2-1
V gene: TRBV3-1
CDR3 protein: CAISQVGLTHEQFF

clone size: medium-sized
J gene: TRBJ1-1
V gene: TRBV2
CDR3 protein: CASSGHHGGAFF

clone size: many
J gene: TRBJ2-7
V gene: TRBV18
CDR3 protein: CASSFNRVSYEQYF

clone size: many
J gene: TRBJ1-1
V gene: TRBV4-1
CDR3 protein: CASSQDDFVRENEAFF

clone size: NA
J gene: TRBJ2-1
V gene: TRBV7-9
CDR3 protein: CASGTGGGDNGQFF